Listed below are T cell receptor beta chains from one sample, sequenced in a study of cytotoxic CD8 clonotypes in ibrutinib-treated CLL. The protocol was immunoSEQ multiplex PCR, while the TCRdb copy is restricted to in-frame clones and leaves out a portion. The sample has around 140,000 clones, around 81% seen once. This specimen consisted of PBMCs, obtained after 36 months of ibrutinib treatment. These TCRs come from a human donor with chronic lymphocytic leukemia. Each CDR3 is given with its conserved first and last residue. D genes are given only for firm matches. Clone sizes are given selectively: once, few, many, or a class where the clone is expanded.

v_call	clone_size	j_call	d_call	cdr3_aa	cdr3_nt
TRBV30	.	TRBJ1-3	TRBD1	CAWSGTVGPGNTIYF	TGTGCCTGGAGCGGGACAGTGGGCCCTGGAAACACCATATATTTT
TRBV4-1	.	TRBJ2-5	TRBD2	CASSLAGGIQETQYF	TGCGCCAGCAGCTTAGCGGGAGGCATCCAAGAGACCCAGTACTTC
TRBV19	once	TRBJ2-5	TRBD1	CASSHLQGETQYF	TGTGCCAGTAGCCATCTACAGGGGGAGACCCAGTACTTC
TRBV27	.	TRBJ1-1	TRBD1	CASRLQGIPEAFF	TGTGCCAGCAGATTACAGGGGATTCCTGAAGCTTTCTTT
TRBV5-6	.	TRBJ2-1	.	CASISGLGNEQFF	TGTGCCAGCATCTCGGGACTTGGGAATGAGCAGTTCTTC
TRBV5-1	.	TRBJ2-5	.	CASSLDETQYF	TGCGCCAGCAGTCTTGACGAGACCCAGTACTTC
TRBV6-5	.	TRBJ2-7	TRBD2	CASSYFSGRPYEQYF	TGTGCCAGCAGTTACTTTAGCGGGAGACCCTACGAGCAGTACTTC
TRBV6-5	.	TRBJ2-1	TRBD2	CASSPGLAGGGEQFF	TGTGCCAGCAGCCCGGGACTAGCGGGAGGAGGTGAGCAGTTCTTC
TRBV4-2	.	TRBJ1-5	.	CASSQDTNQPQHF	TGTGCCAGCAGCCAAGACACGAATCAGCCCCAGCATTTT
TRBV14	.	TRBJ2-5	.	CANLKKGGTQYF	TGTGCCAACTTAAAGAAGGGGGGGACCCAGTACTTC
TRBV29-1	.	TRBJ2-7	TRBD2	CSVGSAQREAYEQYF	TGCAGCGTTGGGTCCGCGCAGCGGGAGGCCTACGAGCAGTACTTC
TRBV5-1	.	TRBJ2-7	.	CASSGLRYEQYF	TGCGCCAGCAGCGGACTGCGCTACGAGCAGTACTTC
TRBV30	.	TRBJ2-1	.	CAWGQDTLANEQFF	TGTGCATGGGGGCAAGACACTCTCGCGAATGAGCAGTTCTTC
TRBV5-1	.	TRBJ1-1	.	CASSSTNTEAFF	TGCGCCAGCAGTAGTACGAACACTGAAGCTTTCTTT
TRBV29-1	.	TRBJ1-2	TRBD1	CSVGDRFNYGYTF	TGCAGCGTTGGGGACAGATTTAACTATGGCTACACCTTC
TRBV2	.	TRBJ1-1	.	CASTLEGLNTEAFF	TGTGCCAGCACCCTAGAAGGCCTGAACACTGAAGCTTTCTTT
TRBV27	.	TRBJ1-5	.	CASSWIQGPQHF	TGTGCCAGCAGTTGGATCCAGGGCCCCCAGCATTTT